Listed here are 2 T cell receptor beta chains from one sample, sequenced in a study of CD8+CD57+ T cells in acquired aplastic anemia. Profiles of TCR beta VDJ and CDR3 were generated from a genomic DNA template. TCRdb ran MiXCR on the reads and lists one entry per CDR3 protein. The table lists hundreds of thousands of distinct CDR3 sequences, about two thirds of them singletons. Specimen: sorted CD4+, CD8+, or CD8+CD57+ T cells (not recorded which) from PBMCs. These receptors were obtained from a human donor in good health, serving as a control.

Points on this clonotype: The junction does not match germline at one end; this may be a read error. This chain links TRBV15 with TRBJ2-5, with D possibly being TRBD1 (6 bases). This CDR3 comprises 13 residues. Germline V gene lookup returns CDR1 LNHNV and CDR2 YYDKDF (reference sequence). CDR3 sequence (DNA): TGTGCCACCAGCGCAGGGAGCAAGGGGGTCCACCACTTT. It is translated as CATSAGSKGVHHF. Supplemented by reference TRBV15 and TRBJ2-5, the full variable domain reads DAMVIQNPRYQVTQFGKPVTLSCSQTLNHNVMYWYQQKSSQAPKLLFHYYDKDFNNEADTPDNFQSRRPNTSFCFLDIRSPGLGDTAMYLCATSAGSKGVHHFGPGTRLLVL.

This clonotype was picked up a small number of times. This clone may be a read error of a much larger clone one base away. The chain carries TRBV20-1 and TRBJ1-5; TRBD1 might be the D (6 bases). The CDR3 contains 13 residues. Trimming shortened V by 7 bases and J by 6 bases, and 16 bases separated the two germline ends. Germline lookup yields CDR1 DFQATT and CDR2 SNEGSKA (reference sequence). Written as DNA, the CDR3 is TGCAGTGGTACGACAGGAGCGGGTCAGCCCCAGCATTTT. Amino acids: CSGTTGAGQPQHF.